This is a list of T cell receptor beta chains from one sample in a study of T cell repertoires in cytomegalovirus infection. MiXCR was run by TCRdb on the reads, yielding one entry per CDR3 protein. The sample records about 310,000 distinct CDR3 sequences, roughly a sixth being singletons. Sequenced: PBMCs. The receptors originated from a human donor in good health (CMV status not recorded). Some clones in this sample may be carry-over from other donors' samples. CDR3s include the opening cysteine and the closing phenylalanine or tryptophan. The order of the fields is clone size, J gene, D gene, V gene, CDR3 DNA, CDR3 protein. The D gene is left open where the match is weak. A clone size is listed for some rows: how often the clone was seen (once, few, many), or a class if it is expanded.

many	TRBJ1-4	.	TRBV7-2	TGTGCCAGCAGCTTAGCCGTCGAGACAACTAATGAAAAACTGTTTTTT	CASSLAVETTNEKLFF
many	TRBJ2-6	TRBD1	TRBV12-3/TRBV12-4	TGTGCCAGCAGACAGACAGGGGGGAACTCTGGGGCCAACGTCCTGACTTTC	CASRQTGGNSGANVLTF
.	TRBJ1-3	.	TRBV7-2	TGTGCCACGACCTTTGGGGGGGGAAACACCATATATTTT	CATTFGGGNTIYF
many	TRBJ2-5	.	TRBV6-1	TGTGCCAGCAGACCGGGAAATAGGGAGACCCAGTACTTC	CASRPGNRETQYF
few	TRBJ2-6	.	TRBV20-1	TGCAGTGCTAGCCCCCACTCTGGTCATGAGGCCAACGTCCTGACTTTC	CSASPHSGHEANVLTF
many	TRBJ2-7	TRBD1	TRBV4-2	TGTGCCAGCAGCCAACCCCCGGGGGGGACAGGGGTTTCCGAGCAGTACTTC	CASSQPPGGTGVSEQYF
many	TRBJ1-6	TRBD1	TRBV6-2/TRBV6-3	TGTGCCAGCAGCCGCGACAGGGGTAATTCACCCCTCCACTTT	CASSRDRGNSPLHF
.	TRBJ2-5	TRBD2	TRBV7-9	TGTGCCAGCAGCCGGGCCGGGACTAGGCAAGAGACCCAGTACTTC	CASSRAGTRQETQYF
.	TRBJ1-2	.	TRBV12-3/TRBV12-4	TGTGCCAGCAGTTTATCCCCAAGGGACTATGGCTACACCTTC	CASSLSPRDYGYTF
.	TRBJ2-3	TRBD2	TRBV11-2	TGTGCCAGCAGCTTACTACTAGCGGGGGGGCCGAATACGCAGTATTTT	CASSLLLAGGPNTQYF
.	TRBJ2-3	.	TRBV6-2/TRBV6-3	TGTGCCAGCAGCCGAGCGAGCCCCATCTTGTTGGATACGCAGTATTTT	CASSRASPILLDTQYF
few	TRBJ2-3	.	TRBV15	TGTGCCACCAGCAGAGATCGCTCCCAAGCAGATACGCAGTATTTT	CATSRDRSQADTQYF
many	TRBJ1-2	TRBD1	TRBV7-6	TGTGCCAGCAGCCCCCGGGACAGGGCTGGCTACACCTTC	CASSPRDRAGYTF
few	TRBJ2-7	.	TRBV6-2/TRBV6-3	TGTGCCAGCAGTTATGGGAGGGGGCGATCCTACGAGCAGTACTTC	CASSYGRGRSYEQYF
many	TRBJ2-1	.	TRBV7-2	TGTGCCAGCAGCTTCGTGGGGGGGCAGTTTGAGCAGTTCTTC	CASSFVGGQFEQFF
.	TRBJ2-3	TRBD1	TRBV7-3	TGTGCCAGCAGCATGGACAGGGGGACAGATACGCAGTATTTT	CASSMDRGTDTQYF
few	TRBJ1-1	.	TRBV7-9	TGTGCCAGCAGCTTAGTCGACGAAGGCCCTAGGGCTTTCTTT	CASSLVDEGPRAFF
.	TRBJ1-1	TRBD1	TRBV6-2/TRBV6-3	TGTGCCAGCAGTGGGACAGGGGCCCCCGCCACTGAAGCTTTCTTT	CASSGTGAPATEAFF
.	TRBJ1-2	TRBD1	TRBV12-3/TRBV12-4	TGTGCCAGCAGTCTGGACAGGGGTATCTATGGCTACACCTTC	CASSLDRGIYGYTF
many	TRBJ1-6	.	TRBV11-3	TGTGCCAGCAGCTCAGATAGCAGCTCACCCCTCCACTTT	CASSSDSSSPLHF
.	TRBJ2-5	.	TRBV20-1	TGCAGTGCTAGGTTAGAGACCCAGTACTTC	CSARLETQYF
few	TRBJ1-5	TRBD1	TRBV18	TGTGCCAGCTCACCCAACGACAGGGTTGTCCATCAGCCCCAGCATTTT	CASSPNDRVVHQPQHF
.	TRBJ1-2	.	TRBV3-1	TGTGCCAGCAGCCAAGATTGGTCCTATGGCTACACCTTC	CASSQDWSYGYTF
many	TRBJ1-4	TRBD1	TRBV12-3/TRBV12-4	TGTGCCAGCAGTTCACAGGGGGCGGCTAATGAAAAACTGTTTTTT	CASSSQGAANEKLFF